This TCR beta chain comes out of a study of T cell responses to AZD1222 COVID-19 vaccine. Broader study findings: When two AZD1222 doses had been given, Spike-specific TCR breadth and depth rose.

With regard to this clone: Its antigen is not known.

Per germline, CDR1 KGHSH and CDR2 LQKENI. The V end was cut by 4 bases, the J end by 4 bases, with 16 bases between. The CDR3 extends over 15 amino acids. Libraries were prepared by immunoSEQ multiplex PCR; TCRdb keeps only in-frame clonotypes and omits some of them. The sample includes about 86,000 clones, roughly 90% of them seen just once. Sequenced here: peripheral blood, sampled on day 0 of AZD1222 vaccination. This sequence was found in an adult in good health. This rearrangement joins TRBV18 to TRBJ1-1; D is unresolved. Written as DNA, the CDR3 is TGTGCCAGCTCACACGGACCCCTCGACACCACTGAAGCTTTCTTT. Amino acid sequence: CASSHGPLDTTEAFF. The variable domain in full, completed from reference TRBV18 and TRBJ1-1, reads NAGVMQNPRHLVRRRGQEARLRCSPMKGHSHVYWYRQLPEEGLKFMVYLQKENIIDESGMPKERFSAEFPKEGPSILRIQQVVRGDSAAYFCASSHGPLDTTEAFFGQGTRLTVV.